The clone carrying this T cell receptor beta chain was observed many times. The target antigen is unknown. J lost 5 bases, V lost 1 base, and 5 bases had no gene match. CDR1 SGHTA and CDR2 FQGNSA come from the germline V gene. The CDR3 totals 16 residues. MiXCR, applied by TCRdb to the RACE reads, yields one record per CDR3 protein. The repertoire holds about 98,000 distinct CDR3 sequences, with 10% to 14% as singletons. These data belong to a study of human T cells and chemical hapten exposure. Study results and limitations: Expanded TCRs made up significantly more big CDR3 similarity clusters than controls did. Given that the donors had alopecia, their immune response may differ from that seen in healthy people.

The time point denotes: pre-sensitization, week 0. Indicated treatment: therapeutic diphenylcyclopropenone sensitization with weekly scalp DPC. The starting material was whole blood, obtained in connection with sensitization to the hapten diphenylcyclopropenone (DPC). The V and J genes are TRBV7-2 and TRBJ2-3; 11 positions match TRBD2. This clonotype was obtained from a woman between 55 and 75 years old with alopecia areata. Some clones in this sample may be carry-over from other donors' samples. The DNA for the CDR3 is TGTGCCAGCAGCTTAGTAGCGGGGGGGCGGGGAGATACGCAGTATTTT. It specifies CASSLVAGGRGDTQYF. Full variable domain (missing parts from reference TRBV7-2 and TRBJ2-3): GAGVSQSPSNKVTEKGKDVELRCDPISGHTALYWYRQSLGQGLEFLIYFQGNSAPDKSGLPSDRFSAERTGGSVSTLTIQRTQQEDSAVYLCASSLVAGGRGDTQYFGPGTRLTVL.